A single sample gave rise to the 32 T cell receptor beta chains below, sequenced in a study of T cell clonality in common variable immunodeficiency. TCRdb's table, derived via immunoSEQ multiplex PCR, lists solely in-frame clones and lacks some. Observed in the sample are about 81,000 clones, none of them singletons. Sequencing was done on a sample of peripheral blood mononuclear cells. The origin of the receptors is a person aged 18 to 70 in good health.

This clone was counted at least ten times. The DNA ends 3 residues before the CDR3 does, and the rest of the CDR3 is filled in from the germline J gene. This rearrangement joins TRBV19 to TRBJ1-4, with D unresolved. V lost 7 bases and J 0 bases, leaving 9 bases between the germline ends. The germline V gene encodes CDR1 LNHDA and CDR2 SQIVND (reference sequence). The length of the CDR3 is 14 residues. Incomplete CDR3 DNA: TGTGCCAGTAAGAGCCTTACAACTAATGAAAAA. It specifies CASKSLTTNEK. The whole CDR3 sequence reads CASKSLTTNEKLFF.

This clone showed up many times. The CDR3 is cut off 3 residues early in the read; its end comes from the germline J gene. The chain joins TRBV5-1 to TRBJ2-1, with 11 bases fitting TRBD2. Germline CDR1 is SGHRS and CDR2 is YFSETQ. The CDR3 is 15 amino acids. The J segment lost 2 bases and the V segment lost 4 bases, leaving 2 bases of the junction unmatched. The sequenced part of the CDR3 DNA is TGCGCCAGCAGCAAGACTAGCGGGACCTACAATGAG. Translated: CASSKTSGTYNE. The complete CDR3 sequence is CASSKTSGTYNEQFF.

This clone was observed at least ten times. CDR3 DNA (partial): TGTGCCAGTAGTATTGCCAGTTCAGGAGGTACG. It codes for CASSIASSGGT. The full CDR3 is CASSIASSGGTQYF. This sequence joins TRBV19 and TRBJ2-3, with D perhaps TRBD2 (5 bases). The sequenced fragment ends 3 residues before the CDR3 boundary, so the rest is inferred from the germline J gene. The CDR3 contains 14 residues. The V end was cut by 3 bases, the J end by 8 bases, with 15 bases between. CDR1 and CDR2 (germline): LNHDA, SQIVND (reference sequence).

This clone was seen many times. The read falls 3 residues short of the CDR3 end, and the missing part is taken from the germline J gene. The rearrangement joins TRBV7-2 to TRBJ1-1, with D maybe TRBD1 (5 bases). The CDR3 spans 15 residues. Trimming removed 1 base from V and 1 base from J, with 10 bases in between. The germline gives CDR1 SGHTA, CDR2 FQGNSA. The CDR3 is CASSLGAGWNTEAFF. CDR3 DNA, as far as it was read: TGTGCCAGCAGCTTAGGGGCAGGGTGGAACACTGAA.

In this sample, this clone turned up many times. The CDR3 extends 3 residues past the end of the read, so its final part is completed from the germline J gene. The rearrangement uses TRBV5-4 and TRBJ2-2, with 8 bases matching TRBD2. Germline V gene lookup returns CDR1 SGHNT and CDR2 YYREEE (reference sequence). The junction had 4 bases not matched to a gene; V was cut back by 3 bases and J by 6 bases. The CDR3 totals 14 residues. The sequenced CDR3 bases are TGTGCCAGCAGCTCGGGACTAGTCTCCGGGGAG. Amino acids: CASSSGLVSGE. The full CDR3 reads CASSSGLVSGELFF. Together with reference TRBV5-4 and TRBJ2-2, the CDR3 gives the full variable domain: ETGVTQSPTHLIKTRGQQVTLRCSSQSGHNTVSWYQQALGQGPQFIFQYYREEENGRGNFPPRFSGLQFPNYSSELNVNALELDDSALYLCASSSGLVSGELFFGEGSRLTVL.

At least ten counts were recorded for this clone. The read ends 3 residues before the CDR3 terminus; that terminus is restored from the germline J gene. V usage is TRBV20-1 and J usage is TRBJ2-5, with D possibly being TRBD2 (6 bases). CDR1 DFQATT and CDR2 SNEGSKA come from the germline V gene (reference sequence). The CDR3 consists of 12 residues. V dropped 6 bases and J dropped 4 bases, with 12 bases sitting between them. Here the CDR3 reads CSAGSEGETQYF. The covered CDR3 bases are TGCAGTGCAGGATCGGAGGGAGAGACC.

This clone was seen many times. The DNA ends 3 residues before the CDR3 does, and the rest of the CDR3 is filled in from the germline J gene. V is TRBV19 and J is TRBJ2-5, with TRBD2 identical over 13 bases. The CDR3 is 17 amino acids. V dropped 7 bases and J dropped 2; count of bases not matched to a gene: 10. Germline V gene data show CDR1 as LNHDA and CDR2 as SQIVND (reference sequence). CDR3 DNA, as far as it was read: TGTGCCAGTACAGAGGGGACGGGACTAGCGGGACAAGAGACC. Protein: CASTEGTGLAGQET. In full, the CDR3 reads CASTEGTGLAGQETQYF.

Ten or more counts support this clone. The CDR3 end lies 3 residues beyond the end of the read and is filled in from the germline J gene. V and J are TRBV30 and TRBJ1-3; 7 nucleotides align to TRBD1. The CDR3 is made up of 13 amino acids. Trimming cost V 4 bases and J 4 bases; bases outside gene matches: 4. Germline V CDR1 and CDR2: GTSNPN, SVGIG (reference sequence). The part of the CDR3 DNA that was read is TGTGCCTGGAATTGGGGACAGGGAAACACC. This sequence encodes CAWNWGQGNT. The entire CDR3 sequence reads CAWNWGQGNTIYF.

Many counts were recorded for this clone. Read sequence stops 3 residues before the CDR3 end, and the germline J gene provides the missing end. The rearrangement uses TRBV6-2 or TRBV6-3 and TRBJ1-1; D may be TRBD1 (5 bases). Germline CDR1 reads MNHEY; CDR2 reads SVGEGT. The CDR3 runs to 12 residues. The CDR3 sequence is CASSFPDREAFF. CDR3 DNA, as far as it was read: TGTGCCAGCAGTTTCCCCGACAGAGAA.

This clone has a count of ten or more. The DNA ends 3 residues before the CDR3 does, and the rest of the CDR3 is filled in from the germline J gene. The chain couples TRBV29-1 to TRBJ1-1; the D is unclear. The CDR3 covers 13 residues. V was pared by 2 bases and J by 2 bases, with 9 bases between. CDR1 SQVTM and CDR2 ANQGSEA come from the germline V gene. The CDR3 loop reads CSVESGLNTEAFF. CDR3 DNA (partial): TGCAGCGTTGAATCTGGCCTTAACACTGAA.

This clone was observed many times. CDR3 residues: CASSPTAGGPGDTQYF. CDR3 bases read: TGTGCCAGCTCACCAACAGCGGGAGGCCCCGGGGATACG. V is TRBV18 and J is TRBJ2-3; TRBD2 matches at 9 bases. The read halts 3 residues ahead of the CDR3 end, with the missing end drawn from the germline J gene. The CDR3 is 16 amino acids. The trim removed 2 bases at V and 6 bases at J, leaving 9 bases unmatched. Looked up from germline, CDR1 is KGHSH and CDR2 is LQKENI.

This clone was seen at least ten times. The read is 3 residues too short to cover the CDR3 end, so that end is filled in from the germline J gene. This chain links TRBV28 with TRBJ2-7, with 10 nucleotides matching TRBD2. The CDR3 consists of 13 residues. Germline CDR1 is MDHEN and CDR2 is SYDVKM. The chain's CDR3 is CKSGTSVGYEQYF. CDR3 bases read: TGTAAGTCCGGGACTAGCGTTGGGTACGAG.

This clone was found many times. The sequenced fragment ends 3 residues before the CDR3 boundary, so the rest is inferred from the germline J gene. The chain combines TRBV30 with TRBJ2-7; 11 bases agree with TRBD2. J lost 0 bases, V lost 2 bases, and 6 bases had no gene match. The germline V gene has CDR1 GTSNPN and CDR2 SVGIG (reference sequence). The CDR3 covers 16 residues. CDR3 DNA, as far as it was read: TGTGCCTGGAGTCCTCTGACTAGCGGGGTCTCCTACGAG. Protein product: CAWSPLTSGVSYE. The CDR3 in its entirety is CAWSPLTSGVSYEQYF.

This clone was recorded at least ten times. The sequenced CDR3 bases are TGTGCCAGCAGTCCCGGGACTAGCGTCTACGAG. This codes for CASSPGTSVYE. The full CDR3 reads CASSPGTSVYEQYF. The chain is built from TRBV2 and TRBJ2-7; TRBD2 matches at 10 bases. The read is 3 residues too short to cover the CDR3 end, so that end is filled in from the germline J gene. The junction had 4 bases not matched to a gene; V was cut back by 5 bases and J by 3 bases. This CDR3 comprises 14 residues. In germline, CDR1 is SNHLY, CDR2 FYNNEI.

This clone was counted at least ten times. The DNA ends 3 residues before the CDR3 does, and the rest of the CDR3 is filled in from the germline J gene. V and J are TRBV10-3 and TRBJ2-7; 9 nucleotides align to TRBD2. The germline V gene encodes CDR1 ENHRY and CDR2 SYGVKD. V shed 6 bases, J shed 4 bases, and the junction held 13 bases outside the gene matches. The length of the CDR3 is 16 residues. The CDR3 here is CAIRNDVATSGYEQYF. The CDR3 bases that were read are TGTGCCATCAGGAATGACGTCGCGACTAGCGGTTACGAG.

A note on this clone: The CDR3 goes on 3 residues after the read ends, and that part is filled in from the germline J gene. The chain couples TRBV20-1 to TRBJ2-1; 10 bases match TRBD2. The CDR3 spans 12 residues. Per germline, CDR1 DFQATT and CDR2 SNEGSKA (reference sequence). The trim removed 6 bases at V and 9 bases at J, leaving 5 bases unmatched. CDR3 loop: CSAPGLAIEQFF. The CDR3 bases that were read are TGCAGTGCCCCGGGACTAGCGATTGAG.

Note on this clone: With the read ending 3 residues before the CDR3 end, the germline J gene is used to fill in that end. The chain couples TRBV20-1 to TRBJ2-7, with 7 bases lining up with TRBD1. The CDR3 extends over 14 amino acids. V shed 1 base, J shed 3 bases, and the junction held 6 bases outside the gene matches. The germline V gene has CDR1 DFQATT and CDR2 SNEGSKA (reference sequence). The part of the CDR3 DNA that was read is TGCAGTGCTAGAGGTCGGGACAGATACTACGAG. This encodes CSARGRDRYYE. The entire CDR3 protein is CSARGRDRYYEQYF.

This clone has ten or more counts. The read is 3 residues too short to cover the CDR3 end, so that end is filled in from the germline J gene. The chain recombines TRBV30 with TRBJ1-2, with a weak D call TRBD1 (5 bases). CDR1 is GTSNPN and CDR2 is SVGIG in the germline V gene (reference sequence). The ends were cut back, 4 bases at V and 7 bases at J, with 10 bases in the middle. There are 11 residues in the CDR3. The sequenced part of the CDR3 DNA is TGTGCCTGGACCATGGGGGGTGGC. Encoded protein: CAWTMGGG. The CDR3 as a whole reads CAWTMGGGYTF.

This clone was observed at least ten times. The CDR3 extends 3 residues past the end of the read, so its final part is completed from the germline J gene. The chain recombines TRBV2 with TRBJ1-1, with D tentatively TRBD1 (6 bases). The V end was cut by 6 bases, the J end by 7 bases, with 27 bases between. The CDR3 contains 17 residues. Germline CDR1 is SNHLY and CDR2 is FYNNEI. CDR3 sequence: CASRGDDRRPWGFEAFF. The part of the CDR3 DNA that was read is TGTGCCAGCAGAGGGGATGACAGGCGTCCTTGGGGATTTGAA. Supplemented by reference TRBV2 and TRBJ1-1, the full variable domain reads EPEVTQTPSHQVTQMGQEVILRCVPISNHLYFYWYRQILGQKVEFLVSFYNNEISEKSEIFDDQFSVERPDGSNFTLKIRSTKLEDSAMYFCASRGDDRRPWGFEAFFGQGTRLTVV.

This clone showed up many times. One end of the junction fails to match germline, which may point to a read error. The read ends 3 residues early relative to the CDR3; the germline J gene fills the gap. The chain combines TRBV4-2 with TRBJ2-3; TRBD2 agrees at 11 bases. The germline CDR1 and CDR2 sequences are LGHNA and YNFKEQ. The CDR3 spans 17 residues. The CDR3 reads CASSQDRRLAGSGTQYF. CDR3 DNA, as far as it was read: TGCGCCAGCAGCCAAGATCGTAGACTAGCGGGATCGGGTACG.

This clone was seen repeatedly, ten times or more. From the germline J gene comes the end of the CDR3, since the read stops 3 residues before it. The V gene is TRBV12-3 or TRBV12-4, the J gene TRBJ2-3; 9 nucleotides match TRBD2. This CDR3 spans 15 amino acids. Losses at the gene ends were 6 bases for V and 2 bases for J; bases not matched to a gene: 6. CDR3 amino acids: CASRPSGRPTDTQYF. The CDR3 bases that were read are TGTGCCAGCAGACCCAGCGGGAGGCCCACAGATACG.

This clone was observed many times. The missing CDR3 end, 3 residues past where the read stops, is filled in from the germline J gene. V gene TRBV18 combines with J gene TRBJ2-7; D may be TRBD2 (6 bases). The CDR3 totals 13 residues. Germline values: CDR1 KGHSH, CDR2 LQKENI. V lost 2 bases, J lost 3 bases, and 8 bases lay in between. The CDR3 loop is CASSPTGLYEQYF. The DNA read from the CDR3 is TGTGCCAGCTCACCAACGGGACTCTACGAG.

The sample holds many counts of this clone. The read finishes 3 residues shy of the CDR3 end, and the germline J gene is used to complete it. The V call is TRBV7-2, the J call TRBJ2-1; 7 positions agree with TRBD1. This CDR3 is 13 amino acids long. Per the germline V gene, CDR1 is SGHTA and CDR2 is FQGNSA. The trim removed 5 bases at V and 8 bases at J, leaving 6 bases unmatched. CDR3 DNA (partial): TGTGCCAGCAGCCGACAGGGCTTTGATGAG. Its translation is CASSRQGFDE. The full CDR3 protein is CASSRQGFDEQFF.

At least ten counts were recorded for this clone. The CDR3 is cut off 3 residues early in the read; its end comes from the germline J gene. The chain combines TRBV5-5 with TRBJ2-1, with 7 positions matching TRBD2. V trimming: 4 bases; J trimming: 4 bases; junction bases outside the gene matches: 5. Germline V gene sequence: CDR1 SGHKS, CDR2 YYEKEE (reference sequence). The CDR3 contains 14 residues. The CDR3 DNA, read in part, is TGTGCCAGCAGCGCCAGGGAGGGTTACAATGAG. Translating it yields CASSAREGYNE. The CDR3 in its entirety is CASSAREGYNEQFF. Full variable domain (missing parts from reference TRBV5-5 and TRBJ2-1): DAGVTQSPTHLIKTRGQQVTLRCSPISGHKSVSWYQQVLGQGPQFIFQYYEKEERGRGNFPDRFSARQFPNYSSELNVNALLLGDSALYLCASSAREGYNEQFFGPGTRLTVL.

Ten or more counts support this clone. Here the CDR3 reads CASSRGDVGINEQFF. Incomplete CDR3 DNA: TGTGCCAGCAGCCGCGGGGATGTGGGGATCAATGAG. The V gene is TRBV5-6, the J gene TRBJ2-1; tentative D call: TRBD2 (6 bases). The sequence runs out 3 residues before the end of the CDR3; the remainder is reconstructed from the germline J gene. Germline CDR1 is SGHDT and CDR2 is YYEEEE. The CDR3 contains 15 residues. Trimming stripped 4 bases from V and 6 bases from J, with 17 bases between.

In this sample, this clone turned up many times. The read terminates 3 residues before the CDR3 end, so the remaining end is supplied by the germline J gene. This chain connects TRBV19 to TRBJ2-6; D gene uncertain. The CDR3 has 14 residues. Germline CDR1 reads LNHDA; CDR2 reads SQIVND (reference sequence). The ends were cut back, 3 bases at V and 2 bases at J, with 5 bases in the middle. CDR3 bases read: TGTGCCAGTAGTATGGCTCCTGGGGCCAACGTC. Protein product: CASSMAPGANV. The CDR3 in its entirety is CASSMAPGANVLTF.

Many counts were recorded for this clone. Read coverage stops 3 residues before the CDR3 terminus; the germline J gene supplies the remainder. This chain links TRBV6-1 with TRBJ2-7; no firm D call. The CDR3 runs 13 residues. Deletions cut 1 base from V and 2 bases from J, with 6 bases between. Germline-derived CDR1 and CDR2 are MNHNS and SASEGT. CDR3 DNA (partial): TGTGCCAGCAGTGAAGGTCCCACCTACGAG. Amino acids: CASSEGPTYE. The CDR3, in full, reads CASSEGPTYEQYF.

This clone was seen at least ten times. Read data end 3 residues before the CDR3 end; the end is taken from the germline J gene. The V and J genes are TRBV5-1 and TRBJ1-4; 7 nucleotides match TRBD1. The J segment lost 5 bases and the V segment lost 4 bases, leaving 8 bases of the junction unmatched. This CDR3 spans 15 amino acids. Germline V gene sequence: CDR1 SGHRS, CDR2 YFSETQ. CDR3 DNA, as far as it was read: TGCGCCAGCAGCCCCGGGGACAGCCAGAATGAAAAA. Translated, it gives CASSPGDSQNEK. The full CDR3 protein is CASSPGDSQNEKLFF. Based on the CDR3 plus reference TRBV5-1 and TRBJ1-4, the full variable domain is KAGVTQTPRYLIKTRGQQVTLSCSPISGHRSVSWYQQTPGQGLQFLFEYFSETQRNKGNFPGRFSGRQFSNSRSEMNVSTLELGDSALYLCASSPGDSQNEKLFFGSGTQLSVL.

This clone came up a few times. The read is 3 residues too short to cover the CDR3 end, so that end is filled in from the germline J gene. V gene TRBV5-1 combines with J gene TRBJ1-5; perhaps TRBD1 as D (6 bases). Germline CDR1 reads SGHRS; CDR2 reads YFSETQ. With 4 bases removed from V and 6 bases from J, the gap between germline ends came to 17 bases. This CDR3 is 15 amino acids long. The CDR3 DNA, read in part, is TGCGCCAGCAGCACCTTTGACAGGAGAGGTCAGCCC. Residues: CASSTFDRRGQP. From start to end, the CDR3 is CASSTFDRRGQPQHF.

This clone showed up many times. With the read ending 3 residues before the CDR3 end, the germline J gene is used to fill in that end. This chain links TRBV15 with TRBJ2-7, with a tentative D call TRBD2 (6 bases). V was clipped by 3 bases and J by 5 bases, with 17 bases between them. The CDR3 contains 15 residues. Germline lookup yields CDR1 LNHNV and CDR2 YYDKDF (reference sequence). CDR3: CATSRAPAGLNEQYF. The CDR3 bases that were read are TGTGCCACCAGCAGGGCCCCAGCGGGTTTAAACGAG.

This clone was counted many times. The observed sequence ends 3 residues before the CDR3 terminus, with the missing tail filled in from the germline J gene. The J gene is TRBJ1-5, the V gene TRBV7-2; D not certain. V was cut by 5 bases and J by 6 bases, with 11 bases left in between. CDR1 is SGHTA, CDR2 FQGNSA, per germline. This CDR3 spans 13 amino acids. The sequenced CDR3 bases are TGTGCCAGCAGCGATAGGTCGGGTCAGCCC. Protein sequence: CASSDRSGQP. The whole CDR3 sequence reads CASSDRSGQPQHF.

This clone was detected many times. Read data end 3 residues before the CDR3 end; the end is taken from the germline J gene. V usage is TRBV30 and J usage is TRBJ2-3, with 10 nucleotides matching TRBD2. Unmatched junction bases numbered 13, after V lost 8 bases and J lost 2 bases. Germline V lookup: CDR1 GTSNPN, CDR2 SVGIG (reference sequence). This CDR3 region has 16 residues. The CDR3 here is CAGTSGTAKDTDTQYF. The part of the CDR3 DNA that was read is TGTGCCGGAACTAGCGGGACCGCTAAAGACACAGATACG.